This record concerns one TCR beta chain sequence. The antigen remains unidentified. Clones were read by immunoSEQ multiplex PCR, and TCRdb kept only the in-frame ones, dropping some. The sample lists about 2.1 million clones; about 92% were seen once. Naive CD8 cells were CD45RO-negative, positively selected for CCR7, excluding terminally differentiated effector memory CD45RA+ cells. Germline loops: CDR1 MNHEY, CDR2 SVGAGI. V shed 0 bases and J shed 1 base, with 13 bases lying between them. The CDR3 runs 16 residues. This entry comes from a study of shared clonotypes between healthy human individuals. Study information: CD8 memory received one plate per donor, CD8 naive two, CD4 memory three and CD4 naive three.

Overall study findings and caveats: Clonotype sharing across a few donors was observed for around 4.5% of naive CD4 clonotypes.

The sequence derives from a man in his late teens or twenties in good health. Some clones in this sample may be carry-over from other donors' samples. The sequencing input was naive CD8+ T cells from PBMCs. The genes are TRBV6-5 and TRBJ2-7; TRBD2 is a possible D gene (5 bases). The CDR3 DNA follows: TGTGCCAGCAGTTACTCGAACGGACTCCGTTCCTACGAGCAGTACTTC. Protein sequence: CASSYSNGLRSYEQYF.